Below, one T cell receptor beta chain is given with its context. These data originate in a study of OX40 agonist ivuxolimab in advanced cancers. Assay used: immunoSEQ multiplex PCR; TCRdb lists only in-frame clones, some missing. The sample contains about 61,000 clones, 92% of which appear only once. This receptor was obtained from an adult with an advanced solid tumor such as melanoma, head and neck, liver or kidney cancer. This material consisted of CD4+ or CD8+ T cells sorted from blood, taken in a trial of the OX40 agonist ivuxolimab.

The DNA of the CDR3 is TGTGCCAGCAGCTTGGTAAGGGGGCGCACTGAAGCTTTCTTT. It is translated as CASSLVRGRTEAFF. This sequence joins TRBV5-5 and TRBJ1-1; the match to TRBD1 covers 7 bases. The V gene end was trimmed by 0 bases and the J gene end by 4 bases; junction bases not matched to a gene: 3. In germline, CDR1 is SGHKS, CDR2 YYEKEE (reference sequence). CDR3 length: 14 amino acids.